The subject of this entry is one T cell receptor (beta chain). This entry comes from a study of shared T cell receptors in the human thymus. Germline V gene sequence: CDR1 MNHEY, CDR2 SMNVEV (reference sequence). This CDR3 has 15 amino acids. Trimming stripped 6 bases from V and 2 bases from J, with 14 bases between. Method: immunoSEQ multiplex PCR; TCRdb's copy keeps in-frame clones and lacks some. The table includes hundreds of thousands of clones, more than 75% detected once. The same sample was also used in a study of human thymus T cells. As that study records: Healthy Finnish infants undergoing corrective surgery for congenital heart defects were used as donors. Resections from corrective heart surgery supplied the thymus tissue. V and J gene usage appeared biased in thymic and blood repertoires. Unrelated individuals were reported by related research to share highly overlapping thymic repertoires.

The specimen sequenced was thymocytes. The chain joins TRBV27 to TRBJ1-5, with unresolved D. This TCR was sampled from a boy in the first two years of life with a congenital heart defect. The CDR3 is CASRNSSRGNQPQHF. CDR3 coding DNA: TGTGCCAGCAGAAATTCGTCTCGAGGCAATCAGCCCCAGCATTTT.